The clone carrying this TCR beta chain has just a few counts. Its cognate antigen is unknown. These data come from a study of T-cell reconstitution after alpha-beta-depleted transplantation in children. Study-wide results and limits: The study traced high day-60 TCRbeta diversity in some patients to surviving recipient T cells and thymic progenitors. The origin of alpha-beta T cells about two months after transplant was reportedly several hundred expanded graft clones. By one year post-transplant, T-cell counts and diversity largely arose from T cells that were newly produced.

TCRbeta library preparation incorporated unique molecular identifiers. TCRdb redid the calling of the PCR reads with MiXCR, one entry per CDR3 protein. The table shows 500,000 to 600,000 distinct CDR3 sequences, with approximately 30% occurring only once. This CDR3 has 16 residues. Trimming took 4 bases from V and 5 from J; bases not matched to a gene: 4. Germline V gene lookup returns CDR1 SGHRS and CDR2 YFSETQ. This chain links TRBV5-1 with TRBJ2-2, with TRBD2 identical over 14 bases. The sequencing here drew on PBMCs, taken before TCRalphabeta/CD19-depleted stem cell transplant. The origin of this receptor is a boy under two years old with Wiskott-Aldrich syndrome, due to receive a stem cell transplant. CDR3 residues: CASSPGTSGGTGELFF. In nucleotides, the CDR3 is TGCGCCAGCAGCCCGGGGACTAGCGGGGGAACCGGGGAGCTGTTTTTT.